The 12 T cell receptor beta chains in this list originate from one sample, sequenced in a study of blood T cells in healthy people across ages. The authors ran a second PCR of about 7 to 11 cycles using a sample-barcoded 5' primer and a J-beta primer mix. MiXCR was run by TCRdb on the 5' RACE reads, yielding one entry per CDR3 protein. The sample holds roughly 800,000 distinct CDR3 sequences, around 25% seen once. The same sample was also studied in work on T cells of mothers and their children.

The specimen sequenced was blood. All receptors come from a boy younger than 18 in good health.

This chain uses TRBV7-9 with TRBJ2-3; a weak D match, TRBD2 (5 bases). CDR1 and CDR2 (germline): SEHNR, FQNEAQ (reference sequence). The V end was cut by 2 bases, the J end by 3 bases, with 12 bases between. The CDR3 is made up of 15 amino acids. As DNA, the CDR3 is TGTGCCAGCAGCTTATTCGTGGGAGTGACAGATACGCAGTATTTT. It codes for CASSLFVGVTDTQYF.

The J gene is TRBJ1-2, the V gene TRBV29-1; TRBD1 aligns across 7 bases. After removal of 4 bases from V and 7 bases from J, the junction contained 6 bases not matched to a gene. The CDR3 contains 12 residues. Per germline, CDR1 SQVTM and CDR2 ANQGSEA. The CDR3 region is CSVADREGGYTF. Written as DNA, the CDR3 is TGCAGCGTTGCTGACAGGGAAGGTGGCTACACCTTC.

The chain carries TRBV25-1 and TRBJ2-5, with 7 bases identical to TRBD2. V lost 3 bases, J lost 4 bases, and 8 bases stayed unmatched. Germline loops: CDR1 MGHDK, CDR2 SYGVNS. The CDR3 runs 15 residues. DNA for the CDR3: TGTGCCAGCAGTGACCCCTCGGGGGGAATAGAGACCCAGTACTTC. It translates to CASSDPSGGIETQYF.

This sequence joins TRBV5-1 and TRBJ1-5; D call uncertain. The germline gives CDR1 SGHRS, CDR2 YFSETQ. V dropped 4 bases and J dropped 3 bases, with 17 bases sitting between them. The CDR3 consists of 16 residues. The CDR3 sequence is CASSLVQPGHNQPQHF. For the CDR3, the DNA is TGCGCCAGCAGCCTGGTGCAGCCTGGTCACAATCAGCCCCAGCATTTT.

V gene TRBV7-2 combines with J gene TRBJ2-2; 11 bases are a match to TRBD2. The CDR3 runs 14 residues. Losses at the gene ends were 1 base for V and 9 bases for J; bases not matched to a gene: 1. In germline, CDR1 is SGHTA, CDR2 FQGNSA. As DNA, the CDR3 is TGTGCCAGCAGCTTAGGGACTAGCGGGTGGGAGCTGTTTTTT. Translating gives CASSLGTSGWELFF.

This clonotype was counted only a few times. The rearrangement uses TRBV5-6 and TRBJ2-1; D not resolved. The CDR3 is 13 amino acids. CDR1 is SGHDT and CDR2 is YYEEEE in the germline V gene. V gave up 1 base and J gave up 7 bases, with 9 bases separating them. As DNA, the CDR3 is TGTGCCAGCAGCTTGCCTAGTTGGAATGAGCAGTTCTTC. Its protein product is CASSLPSWNEQFF.

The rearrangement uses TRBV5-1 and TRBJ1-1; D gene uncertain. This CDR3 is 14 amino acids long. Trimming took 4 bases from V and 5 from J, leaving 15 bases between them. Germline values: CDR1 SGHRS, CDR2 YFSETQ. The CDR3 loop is CASSLTPGDTEAFF. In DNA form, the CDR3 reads TGCGCCAGCAGCCTAACCCCAGGTGATACTGAAGCTTTCTTT.

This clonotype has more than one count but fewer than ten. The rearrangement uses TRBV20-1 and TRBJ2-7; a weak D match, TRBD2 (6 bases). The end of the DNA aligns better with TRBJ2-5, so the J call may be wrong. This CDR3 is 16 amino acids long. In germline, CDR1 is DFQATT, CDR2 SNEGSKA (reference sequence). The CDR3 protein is CSAPPARAGSQETQYF. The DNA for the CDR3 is TGCAGTGCCCCCCCAGCGAGAGCGGGCAGCCAAGAGACCCAGTACTTC.

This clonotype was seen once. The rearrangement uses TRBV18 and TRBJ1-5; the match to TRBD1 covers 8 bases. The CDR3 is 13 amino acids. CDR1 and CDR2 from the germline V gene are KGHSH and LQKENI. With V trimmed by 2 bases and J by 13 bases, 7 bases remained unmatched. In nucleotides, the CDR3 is TGTGCCAGCTCACCAGCGGGGGACAGGAGACAGCATTTT. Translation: CASSPAGDRRQHF.

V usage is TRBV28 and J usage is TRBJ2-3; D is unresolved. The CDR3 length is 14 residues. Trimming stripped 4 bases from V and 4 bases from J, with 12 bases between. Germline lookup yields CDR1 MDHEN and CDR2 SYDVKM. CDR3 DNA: TGTGCCAGCAGTTCCCTGTCGACCCCAGATACGCAGTATTTT. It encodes CASSSLSTPDTQYF.

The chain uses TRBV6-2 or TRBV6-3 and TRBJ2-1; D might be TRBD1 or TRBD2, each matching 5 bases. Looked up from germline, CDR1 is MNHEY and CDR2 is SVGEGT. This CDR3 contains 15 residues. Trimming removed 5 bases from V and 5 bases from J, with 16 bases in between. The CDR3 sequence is CASSGLRDGDNEQFF. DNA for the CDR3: TGTGCCAGCAGTGGCTTACGGGACGGCGACAATGAGCAGTTCTTC.

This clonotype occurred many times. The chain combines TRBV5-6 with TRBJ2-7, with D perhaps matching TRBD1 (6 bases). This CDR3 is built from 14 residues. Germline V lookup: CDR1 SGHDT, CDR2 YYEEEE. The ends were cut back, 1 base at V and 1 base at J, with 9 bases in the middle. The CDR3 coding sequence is TGTGCCAGCAGCTTGCCGGACAGTTCCTACGAGCAGTACTTC. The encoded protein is CASSLPDSSYEQYF. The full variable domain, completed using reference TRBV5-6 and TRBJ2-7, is DAGVTQSPTHLIKTRGQQVTLRCSPKSGHDTVSWYQQALGQGPQFIFQYYEEEERQRGNFPDRFSGHQFPNYSSELNVNALLLGDSALYLCASSLPDSSYEQYFGPGTRLTVT.